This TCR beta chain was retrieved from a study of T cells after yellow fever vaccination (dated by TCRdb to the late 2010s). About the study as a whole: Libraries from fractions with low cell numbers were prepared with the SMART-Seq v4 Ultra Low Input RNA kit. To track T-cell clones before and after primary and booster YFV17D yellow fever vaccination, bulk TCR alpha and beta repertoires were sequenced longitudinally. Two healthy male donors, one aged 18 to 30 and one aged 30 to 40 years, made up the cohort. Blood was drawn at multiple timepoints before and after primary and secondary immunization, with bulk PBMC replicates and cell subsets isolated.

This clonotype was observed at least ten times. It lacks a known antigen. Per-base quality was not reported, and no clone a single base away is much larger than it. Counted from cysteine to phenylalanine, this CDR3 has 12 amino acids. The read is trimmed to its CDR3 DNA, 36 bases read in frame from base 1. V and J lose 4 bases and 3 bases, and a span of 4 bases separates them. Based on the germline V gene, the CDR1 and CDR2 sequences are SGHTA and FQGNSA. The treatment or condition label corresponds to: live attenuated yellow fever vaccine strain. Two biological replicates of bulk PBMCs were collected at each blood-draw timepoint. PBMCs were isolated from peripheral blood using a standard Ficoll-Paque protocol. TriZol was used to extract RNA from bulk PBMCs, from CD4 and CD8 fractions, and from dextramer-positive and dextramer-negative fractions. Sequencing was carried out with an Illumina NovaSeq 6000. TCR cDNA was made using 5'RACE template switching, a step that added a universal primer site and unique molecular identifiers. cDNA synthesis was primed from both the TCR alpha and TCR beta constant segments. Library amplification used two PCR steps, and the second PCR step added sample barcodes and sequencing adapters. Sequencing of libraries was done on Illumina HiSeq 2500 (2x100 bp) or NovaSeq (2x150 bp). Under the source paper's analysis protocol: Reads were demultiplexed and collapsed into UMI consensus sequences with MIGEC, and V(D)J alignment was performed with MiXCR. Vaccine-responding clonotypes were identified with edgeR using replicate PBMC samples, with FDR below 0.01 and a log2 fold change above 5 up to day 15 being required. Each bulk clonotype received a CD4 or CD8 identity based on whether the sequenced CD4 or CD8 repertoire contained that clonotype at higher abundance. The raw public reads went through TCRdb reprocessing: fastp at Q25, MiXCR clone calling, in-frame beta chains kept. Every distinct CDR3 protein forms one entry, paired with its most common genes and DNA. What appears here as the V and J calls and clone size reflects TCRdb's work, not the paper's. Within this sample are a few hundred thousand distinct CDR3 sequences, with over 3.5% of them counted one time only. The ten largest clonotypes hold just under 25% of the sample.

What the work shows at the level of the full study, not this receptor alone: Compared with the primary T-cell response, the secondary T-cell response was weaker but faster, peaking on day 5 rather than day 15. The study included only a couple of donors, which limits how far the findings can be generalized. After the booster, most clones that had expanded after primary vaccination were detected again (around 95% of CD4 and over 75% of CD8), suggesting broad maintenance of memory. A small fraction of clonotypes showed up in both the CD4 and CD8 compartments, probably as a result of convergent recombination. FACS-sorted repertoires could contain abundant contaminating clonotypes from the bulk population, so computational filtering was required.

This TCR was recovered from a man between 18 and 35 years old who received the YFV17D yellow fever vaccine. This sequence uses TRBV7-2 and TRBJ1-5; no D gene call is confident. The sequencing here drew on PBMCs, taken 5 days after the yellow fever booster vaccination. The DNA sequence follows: TGTGCCAGCAGCTACAACAATCAGCCCCAGCATTTT. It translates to CASSYNNQPQHF. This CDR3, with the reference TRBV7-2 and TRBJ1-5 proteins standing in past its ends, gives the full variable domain GAGVSQSPSNKVTEKGKDVELRCDPISGHTALYWYRQSLGQGLEFLIYFQGNSAPDKSGLPSDRFSAERTGGSVSTLTIQRTQQEDSAVYLCASSYNNQPQHFGDGTRLSIL.